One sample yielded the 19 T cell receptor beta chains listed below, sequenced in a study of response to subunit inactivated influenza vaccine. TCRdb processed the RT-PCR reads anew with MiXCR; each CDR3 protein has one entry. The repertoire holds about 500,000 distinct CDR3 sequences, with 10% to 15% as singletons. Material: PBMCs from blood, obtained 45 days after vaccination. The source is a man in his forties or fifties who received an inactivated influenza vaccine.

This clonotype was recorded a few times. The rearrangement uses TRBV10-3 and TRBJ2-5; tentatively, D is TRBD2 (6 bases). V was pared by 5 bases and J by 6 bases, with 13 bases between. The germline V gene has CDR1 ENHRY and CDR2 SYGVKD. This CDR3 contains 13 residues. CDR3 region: CAISKRAGQTQYF. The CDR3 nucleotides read TGTGCCATCAGTAAAAGGGCGGGACAGACCCAGTACTTC.

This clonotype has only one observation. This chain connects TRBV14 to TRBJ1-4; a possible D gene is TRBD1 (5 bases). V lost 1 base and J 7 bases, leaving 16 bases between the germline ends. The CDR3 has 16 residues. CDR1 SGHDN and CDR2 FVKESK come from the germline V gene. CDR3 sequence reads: CASSQAPRVTSEKLFF. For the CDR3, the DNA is TGTGCCAGCAGCCAAGCCCCCAGGGTAACTTCTGAAAAACTGTTTTTT. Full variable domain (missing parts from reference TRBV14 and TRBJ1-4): EAGVTQFPSHSVIEKGQTVTLRCDPISGHDNLYWYRRVMGKEIKFLLHFVKESKQDESGMPNNRFLAERTGGTYSTLKVQPAELEDSGVYFCASSQAPRVTSEKLFFGSGTQLSVL.

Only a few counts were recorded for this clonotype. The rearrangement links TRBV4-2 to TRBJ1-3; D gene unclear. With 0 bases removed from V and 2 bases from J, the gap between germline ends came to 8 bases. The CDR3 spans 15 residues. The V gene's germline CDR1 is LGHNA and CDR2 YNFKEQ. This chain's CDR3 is CASSQDKDPGNTIYF. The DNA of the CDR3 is TGTGCCAGCAGCCAAGATAAGGACCCTGGAAACACCATATATTTT.

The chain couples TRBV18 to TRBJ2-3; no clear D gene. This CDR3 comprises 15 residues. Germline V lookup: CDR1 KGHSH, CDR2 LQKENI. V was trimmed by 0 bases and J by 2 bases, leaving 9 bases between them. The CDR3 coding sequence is TGTGCCAGCTCACCACCGGCCAGTTACACAGATACGCAGTATTTT. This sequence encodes CASSPPASYTDTQYF.

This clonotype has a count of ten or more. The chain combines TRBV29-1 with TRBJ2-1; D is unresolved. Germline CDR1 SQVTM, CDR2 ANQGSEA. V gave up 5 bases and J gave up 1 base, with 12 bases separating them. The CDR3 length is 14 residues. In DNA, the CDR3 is TGCAGCGTTTTGCGCGGCGATTCCTACAATGAGCAGTTCTTC. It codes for CSVLRGDSYNEQFF.

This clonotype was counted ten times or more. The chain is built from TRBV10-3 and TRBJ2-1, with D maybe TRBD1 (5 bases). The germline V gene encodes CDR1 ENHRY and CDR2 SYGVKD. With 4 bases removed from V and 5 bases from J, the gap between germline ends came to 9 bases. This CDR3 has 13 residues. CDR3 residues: CAISVQGDNEQFF. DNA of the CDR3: TGTGCCATCAGTGTCCAGGGTGACAATGAGCAGTTCTTC.

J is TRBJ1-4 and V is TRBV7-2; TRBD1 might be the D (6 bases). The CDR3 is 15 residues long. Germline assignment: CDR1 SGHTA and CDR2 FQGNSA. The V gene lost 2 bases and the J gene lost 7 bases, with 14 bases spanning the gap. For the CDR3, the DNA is TGTGCCAGCAGCTTAATGGGACAAAGAGGTGAAAAACTGTTTTTT. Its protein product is CASSLMGQRGEKLFF.

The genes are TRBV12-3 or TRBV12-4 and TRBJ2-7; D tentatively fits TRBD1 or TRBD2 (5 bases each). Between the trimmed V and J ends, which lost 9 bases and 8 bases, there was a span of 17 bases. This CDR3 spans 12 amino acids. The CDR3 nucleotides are TGTGCCAGGGGTATTTGGGGGATACAGCAGTACTTC. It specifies CARGIWGIQQYF.

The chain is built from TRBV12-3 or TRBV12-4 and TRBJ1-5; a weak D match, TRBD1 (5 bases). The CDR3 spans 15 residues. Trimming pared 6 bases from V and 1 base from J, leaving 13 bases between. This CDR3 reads CASRQRGTSNQPQHF. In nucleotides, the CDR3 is TGTGCCAGCAGACAGCGGGGCACGAGCAATCAGCCCCAGCATTTT.

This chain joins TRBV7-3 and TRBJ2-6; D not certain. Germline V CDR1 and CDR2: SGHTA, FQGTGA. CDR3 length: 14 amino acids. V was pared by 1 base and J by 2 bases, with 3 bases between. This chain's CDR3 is CASSLNTGANVLTF. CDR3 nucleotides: TGTGCCAGCAGCTTAAATACTGGGGCCAACGTCCTGACTTTC. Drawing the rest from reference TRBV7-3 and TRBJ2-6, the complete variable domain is GAGVSQTPSNKVTEKGKYVELRCDPISGHTALYWYRQSLGQGPEFLIYFQGTGAADDSGLPNDRFFAVRPEGSVSTLKIQRTERGDSAVYLCASSLNTGANVLTFGAGSRLTVL.

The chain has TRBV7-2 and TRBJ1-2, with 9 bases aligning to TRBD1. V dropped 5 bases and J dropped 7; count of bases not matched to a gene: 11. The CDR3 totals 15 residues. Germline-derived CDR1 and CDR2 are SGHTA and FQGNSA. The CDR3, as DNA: TGTGCCAGCAGCCCCTCCGGGGACAGGGTTTTTGGCTACACCTTC. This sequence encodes CASSPSGDRVFGYTF.

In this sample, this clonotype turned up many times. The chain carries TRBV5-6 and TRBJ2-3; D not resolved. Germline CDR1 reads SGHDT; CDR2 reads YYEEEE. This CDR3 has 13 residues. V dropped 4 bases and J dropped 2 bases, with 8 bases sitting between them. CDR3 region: CASSTWNTDTQYF. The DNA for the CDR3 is TGTGCCAGCAGCACCTGGAACACAGATACGCAGTATTTT.

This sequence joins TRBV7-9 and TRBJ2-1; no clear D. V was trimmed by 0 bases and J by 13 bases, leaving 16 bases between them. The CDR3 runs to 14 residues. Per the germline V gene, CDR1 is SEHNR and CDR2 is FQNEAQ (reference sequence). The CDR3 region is CASSLAALQFPQFF. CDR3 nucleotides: TGTGCCAGCAGCTTAGCTGCCCTTCAGTTCCCTCAGTTCTTC.

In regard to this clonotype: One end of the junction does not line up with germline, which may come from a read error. The DNA for the CDR3 is TGTGCCAGCAGTTTACAAGCCGGGAGGAGAGGGCACTTC. Protein sequence: CASSLQAGRRGHF. This chain links TRBV12-3 or TRBV12-4 with TRBJ2-4; 7 bases align to TRBD2. CDR3 length: 13 residues.

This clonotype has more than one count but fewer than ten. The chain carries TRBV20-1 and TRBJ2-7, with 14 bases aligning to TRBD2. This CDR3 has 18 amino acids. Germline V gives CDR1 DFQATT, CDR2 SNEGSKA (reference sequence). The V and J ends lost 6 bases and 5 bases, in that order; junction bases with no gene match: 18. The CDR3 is CSAGTGSPGLAGVNEQYF. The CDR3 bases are TGCAGTGCGGGGACAGGGTCTCCGGGACTAGCGGGAGTAAACGAGCAGTACTTC.

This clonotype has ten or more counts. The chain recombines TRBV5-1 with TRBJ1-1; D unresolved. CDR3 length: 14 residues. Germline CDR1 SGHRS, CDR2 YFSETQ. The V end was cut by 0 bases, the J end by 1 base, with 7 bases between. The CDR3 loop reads CASSLDPGNTEAFF. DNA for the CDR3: TGCGCCAGCAGCTTGGATCCAGGGAACACTGAAGCTTTCTTT.

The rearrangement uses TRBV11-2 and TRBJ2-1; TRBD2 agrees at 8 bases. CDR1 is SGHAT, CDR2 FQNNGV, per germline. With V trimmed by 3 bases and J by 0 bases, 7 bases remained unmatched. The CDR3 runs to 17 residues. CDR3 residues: CASSFPREGSSYNEQFF. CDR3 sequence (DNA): TGTGCCAGCAGCTTTCCCCGGGAGGGGAGCTCCTACAATGAGCAGTTCTTC.

The CDR3 nucleotides are TGTGCCAGCAGCCGATTCTCGGTTCGTGAAAACATTCAGTACTTC. It codes for CASSRFSVRENIQYF. The gene calls are TRBV3-1 and TRBJ2-4; D is unresolved. The CDR3 totals 15 residues. CDR1 LGHDT and CDR2 YNNKEL come from the germline V gene (reference sequence). V shed 4 bases and J shed 5 bases, with 15 bases lying between them.

Written as DNA, the CDR3 is TGTGCCAGCAGTTACTCGCGGGGGAATGAGCAGTTCTTC. It specifies CASSYSRGNEQFF. This sequence joins TRBV6-5 and TRBJ2-1; 7 bases align to TRBD2. The CDR3 loop spans 13 amino acids. Germline V gives CDR1 MNHEY, CDR2 SVGAGI. Trimming cost V 0 bases and J 7 bases; bases outside gene matches: 0.